This T cell receptor (beta chain) comes out of a study of T cells in localized non-small cell lung cancer. This CDR3 is built from 15 residues. Trimming cost V 2 bases and J 5 bases, with 15 bases left between them. Per germline, CDR1 SEHNR and CDR2 FQNEAQ (reference sequence). Only in-frame clones appear in the TCRdb table, and some are missing; sequencing was by immunoSEQ multiplex PCR. This table has fewer than 35,000 clones, approximately 80% appearing once. This clonotype originated in a male donor at least 60 years old with stage II squamous cell lung carcinoma. This chain uses TRBV7-9 with TRBJ2-5; TRBD2 might be the D (7 bases). The sequences come from peripheral blood, collected before any cancer treatment. The chain's CDR3 is CASSLFSRGGETQYF. The CDR3 nucleotides are TGTGCCAGCAGCTTATTTAGCAGGGGAGGGGAGACCCAGTACTTC.